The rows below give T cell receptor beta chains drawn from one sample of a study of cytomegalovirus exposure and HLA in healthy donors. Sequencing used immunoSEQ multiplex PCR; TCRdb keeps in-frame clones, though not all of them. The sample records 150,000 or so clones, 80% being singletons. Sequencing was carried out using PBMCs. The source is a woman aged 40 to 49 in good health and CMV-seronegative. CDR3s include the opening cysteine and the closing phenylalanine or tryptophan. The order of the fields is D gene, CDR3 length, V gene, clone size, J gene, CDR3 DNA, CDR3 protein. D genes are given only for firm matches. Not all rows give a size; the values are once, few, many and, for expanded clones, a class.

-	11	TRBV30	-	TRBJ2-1	TGTGCCCTGGCCGGGGGCAATGAGCAGTTCTTC	CALAGGNEQFF
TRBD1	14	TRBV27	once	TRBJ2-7	TGTGCCATCGGAGGGGGACAGGGGGATGGCGAGCAGTACTTC	CAIGGGQGDGEQYF
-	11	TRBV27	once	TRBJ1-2	TGTGCCAGCAGTCCTGGGCGTGGCTACACCTTC	CASSPGRGYTF
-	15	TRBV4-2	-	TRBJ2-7	TGTGCCAGCAGCCATGAGGGGGATCTCTCCTACGAGCAGTACTTC	CASSHEGDLSYEQYF
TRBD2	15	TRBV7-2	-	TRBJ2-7	TGTGCCACCCGGGAGAGGGCGGGGGTAGCCTACGAGCAGTACTTC	CATRERAGVAYEQYF
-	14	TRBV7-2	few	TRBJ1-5	TGTGCCAGCAGCCTCGAGGAGGGCAATCAGCCCCAGCATTTT	CASSLEEGNQPQHF
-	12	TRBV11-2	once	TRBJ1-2	TGTGCCAGCCGAGAGACAGGCTATGGCTACACCTTC	CASRETGYGYTF
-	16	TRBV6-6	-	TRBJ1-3	TGTGCCAGCAGTTACTCCCTCGCGGGGGCTGGAAACACCATATATTTT	CASSYSLAGAGNTIYF
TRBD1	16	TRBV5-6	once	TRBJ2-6	TGTGCCAGCAGCCCGGGACAGGCTTATGGGGCCAACGGCCTGACTTTC	CASSPGQAYGANGLTF
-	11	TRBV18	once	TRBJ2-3	TGTGCCAGCTCCCCAGCGGATACGCAGTATTTT	CASSPADTQYF
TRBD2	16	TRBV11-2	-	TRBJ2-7	TGTGCCAGCAGCCCCAGGACTAGCGGGGCCTCCTACGAGCAGTACTTC	CASSPRTSGASYEQYF
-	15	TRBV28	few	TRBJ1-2	TGTGCCAGCAGTATGGCAGGGCGGGAAAACTATGGCTACACCTTC	CASSMAGRENYGYTF
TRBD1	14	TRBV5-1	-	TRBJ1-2	TGCGCCAGCAGCTCGAACACAGGGGCAGGAGGCTACACCTTC	CASSSNTGAGGYTF
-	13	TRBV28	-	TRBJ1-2	TGTGCCAGCAGGACAGGACCGGCCTATGGCTACACCTTC	CASRTGPAYGYTF
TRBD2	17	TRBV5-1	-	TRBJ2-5	TGCGCCAGCAGCTCTCGAGGACTAGCGGGAGAGGGAGAGACCCAGTACTTC	CASSSRGLAGEGETQYF
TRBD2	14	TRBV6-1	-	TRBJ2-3	TGTGCCAGCAGGTTTAGCGGGGGTGCAGATACGCAGTATTTT	CASRFSGGADTQYF
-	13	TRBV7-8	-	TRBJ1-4	TGTGCCAGCAGCTTAGTCGAGGGCGGGAAACTGTTTTTT	CASSLVEGGKLFF
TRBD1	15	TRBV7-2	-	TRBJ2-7	TGTGCCAGCAGCTTAGTGTCGGGACAGGTCTCCGAGCAGTACTTC	CASSLVSGQVSEQYF
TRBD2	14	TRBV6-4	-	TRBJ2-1	TGTGCCAGCAGTGAATCTTTAGCGGGAACGCAGCAGTTCTTC	CASSESLAGTQQFF
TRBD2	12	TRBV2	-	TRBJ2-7	TGTGCCAGCAGGCCTAGCGGGGGGAGACAGTACTTC	CASRPSGGRQYF
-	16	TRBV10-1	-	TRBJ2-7	TGCGCCAGCAGTTCCGGTGGGGGCTCGGTTTTCGACGAGCAGTACTTC	CASSSGGGSVFDEQYF
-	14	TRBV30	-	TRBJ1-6	TGTGCCTGGACCCGGGACTCATTATATTCACCCCTCCACTTT	CAWTRDSLYSPLHF
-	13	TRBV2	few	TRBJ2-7	TGTGCCAGCAGATGGGCCGCAAACGACGAGCAGTACTTC	CASRWAANDEQYF
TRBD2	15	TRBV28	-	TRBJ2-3	TGTGCCAGCAGTTTAGGGGCGGGAGGCGCAGATACGCAGTATTTT	CASSLGAGGADTQYF
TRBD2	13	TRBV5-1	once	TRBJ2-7	TGCGCCAGCAGGCTAAGCGGGGGGCACGAGCAGTACTTC	CASRLSGGHEQYF
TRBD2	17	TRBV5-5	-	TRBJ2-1	TGTGCCAGCAGCTTGACTAGCGGGGGGGCCTTGTACAATGAGCAGTTCTTC	CASSLTSGGALYNEQFF
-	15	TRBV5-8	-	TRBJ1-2	TGTGCCAGCAGCACGGACAGTACTACTACCTATGGCTACACCTTC	CASSTDSTTTYGYTF
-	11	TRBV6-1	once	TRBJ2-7	TGTGCCAGCAGTGAAAGGGGCGTGCAGTACTTC	CASSERGVQYF
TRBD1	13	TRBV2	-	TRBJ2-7	TGTGCCAGCATGGGGACAGGGGCCTACGAGCAGTACTTC	CASMGTGAYEQYF
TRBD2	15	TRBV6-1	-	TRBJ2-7	TGTGCCAGCAGTGAAGCGGCGGGAGGACTGGGGGAGCAGTACTTC	CASSEAAGGLGEQYF
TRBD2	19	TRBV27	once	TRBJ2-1	TGTGCCAGCATCCCCTGGGTAGCGGGAGGCAAGAGCTCCTACAATGAGCAGTTCTTC	CASIPWVAGGKSSYNEQFF
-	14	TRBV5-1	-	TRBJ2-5	TGCGCCAGCAGCCCATGGACGGGAAAAGAGACCCAGTACTTC	CASSPWTGKETQYF
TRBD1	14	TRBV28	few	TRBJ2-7	TGTGCCAGCACGCGGGACAGGGGTGCTTTCGAGCAGTACTTC	CASTRDRGAFEQYF
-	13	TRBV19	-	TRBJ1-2	TGTGCCAGTGGAAACAGGGACCGCTATGGCTACACCTTC	CASGNRDRYGYTF
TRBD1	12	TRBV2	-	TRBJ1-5	TGTGCCAGCAGAGGACAGGGCCAGCCCCAGCATTTT	CASRGQGQPQHF
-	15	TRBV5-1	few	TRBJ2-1	TGCGCCAGCAGCTTGGGGGGCAATTCCTACAATGAGCAGTTCTTC	CASSLGGNSYNEQFF
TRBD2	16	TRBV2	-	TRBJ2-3	TGTGCCAGCAGTACCCCCAGCGGGGGGGCCGCAGATACGCAGTATTTT	CASSTPSGGAADTQYF
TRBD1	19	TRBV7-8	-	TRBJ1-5	TGTGCCAGCAGCTTAGTGGGGACAGGGGGCGTCGGAAGCAATCAGCCCCAGCATTTT	CASSLVGTGGVGSNQPQHF
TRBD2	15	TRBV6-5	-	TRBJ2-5	TGTGCCAGCAGTTACTCCCGTATCGGGGGGGAGACCCAGTACTTC	CASSYSRIGGETQYF
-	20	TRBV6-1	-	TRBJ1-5	TGTGCCAGCAGTGAAAACCCCTCGGGGAGGTTTTTTATAAACAATCAGCCCCAGCATTTT	CASSENPSGRFFINNQPQHF
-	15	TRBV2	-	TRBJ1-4	TGTGCCAGCAGTTATCAGGGTGTGACTAATGAAAAACTGTTTTTT	CASSYQGVTNEKLFF
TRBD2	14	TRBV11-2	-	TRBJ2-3	TGTGCCAGCAGCTCCACTAGCGTCGCAGATACGCAGTATTTT	CASSSTSVADTQYF
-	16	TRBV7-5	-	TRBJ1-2	TGTGCCAGAAGCCCCCAGGGGGTCGGGGCTAACTATGGCTACACCTTC	CARSPQGVGANYGYTF
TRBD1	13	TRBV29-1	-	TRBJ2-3	TGCAGCGTCGCCCGGACAGGGGTAGATACGCAGTATTTT	CSVARTGVDTQYF
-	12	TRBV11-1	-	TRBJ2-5	TGTGCCAGCAGCTTTGACAGGGAGACCCAGTACTTC	CASSFDRETQYF
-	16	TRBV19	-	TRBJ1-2	TGTGCCAGTAGTACACAGGGACCCCAATCCCCCTATGGCTACACCTTC	CASSTQGPQSPYGYTF
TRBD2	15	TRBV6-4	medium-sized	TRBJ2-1	TGTGCCAGCAGTCTAGCGGGGGGCTCAAGGGATGAGCAGTTCTTC	CASSLAGGSRDEQFF